This note documents a single TCR beta chain sequence. Nested PCRs (roughly 16 and 10 cycles, two total) were applied to TCRalpha and TCRbeta cDNA. Reanalyzing the 5' RACE reads, TCRdb keeps one entry per CDR3 protein, without DNA. The sample holds approximately 340,000 distinct CDR3 sequences. This record belongs to a study of monozygotic twins with inflammatory bowel disease. The CDR3 is 15 residues long. The germline V gene has CDR1 SGHTA and CDR2 FQGNSA. Blood, 2 to 2.5 ml, was drawn per donor. The TCR sequence derives from a human donor with ulcerative colitis or Crohn's disease, or a healthy co-twin of an affected twin (not recorded which). The chain links TRBV7-2 to TRBJ2-3; the TRBD1 assignment by TCRdb is unverifiable without DNA. Sequenced input: blood. CDR3 in amino acids: CASSFRDRLTDTQYF.